Described below is a single T cell receptor beta chain sequence and its context. The target antigen is unknown. The CDR3 is made up of 17 amino acids. Per the germline V gene, CDR1 is KGHSY and CDR2 is FQNENV. V dropped 1 base and J dropped 1; count of bases not matched to a gene: 9. The record originates from a study of shared clonotypes between healthy human individuals. Across the whole study: A couple of women and a few men aged 18 to 49 served as donors.

Findings and limits, study-wide: Investigators expected sequencing depth to affect clonotype sharing among donors.

Sequenced by immunoSEQ multiplex PCR; TCRdb stores in-frame clones only, minus some. The sample consists of a few million clones, around 90% of them appearing once. The TCR originated in a man younger than 30 in good health. Some clones in this sample may be carry-over from other donors' samples. The chain combines TRBV16 with TRBJ2-5; the match to TRBD2 covers 7 bases. The source material was naive CD4+ T cells from PBMCs. This sample's subset: CD45RA+ positively selected. The CDR3 DNA follows: TGTGCCAGCAGCCAATGGGCCAGCGGGGTCTCCCAAGAGACCCAGTACTTC. Residues: CASSQWASGVSQETQYF.